This TCR beta chain was found in a study of identifying expanded T cells in peripheral blood. Here immunoSEQ multiplex PCR was the method, and the copy in TCRdb shows in-frame clones only, minus some. The table lists about 58,000 clones, over 85% of them singletons. General study results and limits: Differentially abundant clones: about 1.2 between replicates, about 17 at around 14 days, approximately 18 at four.

Turning to this clone: Its specificity is not known.

The ends were cut back, 5 bases at V and 5 bases at J, with 24 bases in the middle. The germline gives CDR1 KGHSH, CDR2 LQKENI. The CDR3 consists of 18 residues. What was sequenced was blood. J is TRBJ2-2 and V is TRBV18; D may be TRBD2 (6 bases). The source is a person between 18 and 75 years old in good health. CDR3 in amino acids: CASSVFPPTGSETGELFF. The CDR3 nucleotides are TGTGCCAGCTCAGTGTTCCCTCCTACCGGGAGTGAAACCGGGGAGCTGTTTTTT.